These T cell receptor beta chains were read from a single sample in a study of cytomegalovirus exposure and HLA in healthy donors. Measured with immunoSEQ multiplex PCR; TCRdb has only the in-frame clones, and not every one. The listing records 150,000 to 250,000 clones. Sequenced input: PBMCs. These receptors all stem from a boy aged 10-17 years in good health and CMV-seronegative. CDR3s include the opening cysteine and the closing phenylalanine or tryptophan. D genes are given only for firm matches.

TRBJ1-5 | TRBD1 | TRBV28 | CATRRTQGLGNQPQHF | TGTGCCACCCGGAGAACACAGGGGCTGGGCAATCAGCCCCAGCATTTT
TRBJ2-1 | TRBD2 | TRBV4-1 | CASSQSNTGGGQSEQFF | TGCGCCAGCAGCCAGAGTAATACCGGGGGGGGTCAAAGTGAGCAGTTCTTC
TRBJ2-1 | TRBD2 | TRBV4-2 | CASSPVGGGGHNEQFF | TGTGCCAGCAGCCCGGTAGGCGGGGGGGGCCACAATGAGCAGTTCTTC
TRBJ1-4 | NA | TRBV18 | CASSPLGKGGEKLFF | TGTGCCAGCTCGCCCCTCGGGAAGGGTGGAGAAAAACTGTTTTTT
TRBJ1-5 | NA | TRBV6-1 | CASSEGQMNQPQHF | TGTGCCAGCAGTGAGGGACAAATGAATCAGCCCCAGCATTTT
TRBJ1-2 | TRBD1 | TRBV6-5 | CASSTQGVGYGYTF | TGTGCCAGCAGTACGCAGGGGGTAGGCTATGGCTACACCTTC
TRBJ1-6 | TRBD1 | TRBV4-1 | CASSRGQGEISPLHF | TGCGCCAGCAGCCGAGGACAGGGGGAAATTTCACCCCTCCACTTT
TRBJ1-6 | NA | TRBV30 | CAWSPSSYNSPLHF | TGTGCCTGGAGTCCTAGCTCCTATAATTCACCCCTCCACTTT
TRBJ1-2 | NA | TRBV4-1 | CASTARSLEFRGNGYTF | TGCGCCAGCACCGCAAGGTCCCTCGAATTCAGGGGTAATGGCTACACCTTC
TRBJ1-6 | NA | TRBV28 | CASSYSGNSPLHF | TGTGCCAGCAGTTACTCAGGGAATTCACCCCTCCACTTT
TRBJ1-2 | NA | TRBV6-4 | CASSDSSQGNYGYTF | TGTGCCAGCAGTGACTCGTCGCAGGGGAACTATGGCTACACCTTC
TRBJ2-2 | TRBD1 | TRBV6-5 | CASSYSTGPGELFF | TGTGCCAGCAGTTACTCGACAGGGCCCGGGGAGCTGTTTTTT
TRBJ2-5 | TRBD2 | TRBV6-5 | CASSWSGGVQETQYF | TGTGCCAGCAGTTGGAGCGGGGGGGTCCAAGAGACCCAGTACTTC